This TCR beta chain was recovered during a study of T cells in Graves' hyperthyroidism and ophthalmopathy. This clonotype was detected ten times or more. Trimming removed 5 bases from V and 0 bases from J; junction bases left unmatched: 4. This CDR3 has 16 amino acids. Germline values: CDR1 MNHEY, CDR2 SMNVEV (reference sequence). Using RNA transcripts as the source, TCR beta CDR3 regions were amplified. With the HTBI primer set, the TCR CDR3 went through a first round of RT-PCR. TCRdb re-derived calls from the multiplex PCR reads in MiXCR, one entry per CDR3 protein. In the table there are roughly 720,000 distinct CDR3 sequences, 17% of which are singletons.

Sequencing was carried out using blood. The receptor comes from a man aged 45 to 65 with Graves' hyperthyroidism. The chain joins TRBV27 to TRBJ1-5, with 10 bases aligning to TRBD1. In DNA form, the CDR3 reads TGTGCCAGCAGTCCCTGGACAGGGGGTAGCAATCAGCCCCAGCATTTT. Translating gives CASSPWTGGSNQPQHF.